A single sample gave rise to the 29 T cell receptor beta chains below, sequenced in a study of breast tumors, draining lymph nodes, adjacent tissues listed by TCRdb under 2016. Library preparation used multiplex PCR. Sequencing took place on an Illumina HiSeq 2000. Starting from the raw public reads, TCRdb applied fastp trimming at Q25, assembled clones with MiXCR and retained in-frame beta chains. All rows with the same CDR3 protein become a single entry with the most common DNA and genes. The sample table records approximately 180,000 distinct CDR3 sequences; about 33% of these occur just once. About 3.8% of the sample goes to the ten largest clones. Lymph node samples were obtained from the axillary draining lymph nodes of breast cancer patients. Sequences were obtained from axillary lymph node tissue. The receptors were sampled from a female donor with breast cancer. Some clones in this sample may be carry-over from other donors' samples.

This clonotype was observed many times. This chain connects TRBV4-3 to TRBJ1-6, with D hard to call. Trimming pared 0 bases from V and 12 bases from J, leaving 9 bases between. Looked up from germline, CDR1 is LGHNA and CDR2 is YSLEER. The CDR3 length is 13 residues. CDR3 protein: CASSQDLDQPLHF. The CDR3 coding sequence is TGCGCCAGCAGCCAAGATCTCGACCAACCCCTCCACTTT.

This clonotype was seen at least ten times. The J gene is TRBJ1-3, the V gene TRBV6-1; no definite D call. Trimming took 3 bases from V and 2 from J, leaving 8 bases between them. Per the germline V gene, CDR1 is MNHNS and CDR2 is SASEGT. The CDR3 sequence is 14 residues long. CDR3 in amino acids: CASSETWAGNTIYF. CDR3 DNA sequence: TGTGCCAGCAGTGAGACCTGGGCTGGAAACACCATATATTTT.

The chain recombines TRBV5-1 with TRBJ1-1; possibly TRBD1 for D (5 bases). Trimming pared 1 base from V and 7 bases from J, leaving 20 bases between. The CDR3 length is 16 residues. The germline CDR1 and CDR2 sequences are SGHRS and YFSETQ. The CDR3 loop is CASSLSGRGIRGEAFF. CDR3 in DNA: TGCGCCAGCAGCTTGTCGGGGCGCGGGATTCGGGGTGAAGCTTTCTTT.

In this sample, this clonotype turned up many times. The chain employs TRBV30 and TRBJ2-2; D not resolved. Trimming cost V 3 bases and J 2 bases, with 16 bases left between them. Germline CDR1 reads GTSNPN; CDR2 reads SVGIG (reference sequence). The CDR3 is 16 residues long. CDR3 in amino acids: CAWSPRPLPNTGELFF. The CDR3 DNA reads TGTGCCTGGAGCCCCAGGCCACTTCCTAACACCGGGGAGCTGTTTTTT.

This clonotype was seen many times. V usage is TRBV7-9 and J usage is TRBJ2-2; D gene ambiguous. Germline assignment: CDR1 SEHNR and CDR2 FQNEAQ (reference sequence). V was shortened by 6 bases and J by 2 bases, with 7 bases between the two germline ends. The CDR3 runs 13 residues. Written as DNA, the CDR3 is TGTGCCAGCAGTCCCACAAACACCGGGGAGCTGTTTTTT. Its translation: CASSPTNTGELFF.

This clonotype has just one count. The chain uses TRBV7-9 and TRBJ1-2; 8 bases fit TRBD1. The CDR3 has 13 amino acids. V was clipped by 4 bases and J by 4 bases; unmatched bases: 2. Germline CDR1 reads SEHNR; CDR2 reads FQNEAQ (reference sequence). The CDR3 is CASSWTGTYGYTF. The CDR3 nucleotides are TGTGCCAGCAGCTGGACAGGGACCTATGGCTACACCTTC. The full variable domain, with the rest looked up from reference TRBV7-9 and TRBJ1-2, is DTGVSQNPRHKITKRGQNVTFRCDPISEHNRLYWYRQTLGQGPEFLTYFQNEAQLEKSRLLSDRFSAERPKGSFSTLEIQRTEQGDSAMYLCASSWTGTYGYTFGSGTRLTVV.

The table lists this clonotype with many counts. The chain is built from TRBV7-6 and TRBJ2-3; D not certain. Germline V gives CDR1 SGHVS, CDR2 FNYEAQ. CDR3 length: 14 amino acids. Trimming removed 1 base at V and 6 bases at J, with 11 bases between. CDR3 in DNA: TGTGCCAGCAGCTTAGTGCGCCCCCAGGATACGCAGTATTTT. This translates into CASSLVRPQDTQYF.

This clonotype showed up just a few times. The chain couples TRBV27 to TRBJ1-4; 12 positions match TRBD1. CDR3 length equals 19 residues. With 6 bases clipped from V and 6 bases from J, the junction kept 17 bases outside the gene matches. Germline CDR1 is MNHEY and CDR2 is SMNVEV (reference sequence). In DNA form, the CDR3 reads TGTGCCAGCAGCTTCCCTGACCGGGACAGGGGGCGCGAGCATGAAAAACTGTTTTTT. It yields the protein CASSFPDRDRGREHEKLFF.

This clonotype was picked up a small number of times. The V and J genes are TRBV6-1 and TRBJ2-1, with D hard to call. Germline V gene data show CDR1 as MNHNS and CDR2 as SASEGT. Trimming pared 6 bases from V and 0 bases from J, leaving 12 bases between. The CDR3 is made up of 15 amino acids. The CDR3: CASSPSESSYNEQFF. The CDR3 DNA sequence: TGTGCCAGCAGCCCCTCTGAGAGCTCCTACAATGAGCAGTTCTTC.

This clonotype was seen many times. The chain carries TRBV19 and TRBJ2-3; no clear D gene. V was clipped by 1 base and J by 0 bases, with 5 bases between them. CDR1 LNHDA and CDR2 SQIVND come from the germline V gene (reference sequence). The CDR3 length is 14 residues. CDR3 sequence: CASSIGASTDTQYF. The DNA of the CDR3 is TGTGCCAGTAGTATAGGGGCCAGCACAGATACGCAGTATTTT.

In its sample, this clonotype was seen many times. The chain joins TRBV27 to TRBJ2-3; 7 bases map to TRBD2. The CDR3 totals 15 residues. Trimming took 2 bases from V and 2 from J; bases not matched to a gene: 4. Germline CDR1 is MNHEY and CDR2 is SMNVEV (reference sequence). CDR3 residues: CASSLAGVNTDTQYF. CDR3 coding DNA: TGTGCCAGCAGTTTAGCGGGAGTTAACACAGATACGCAGTATTTT.

This clonotype occurred many times. The V gene is TRBV6-1, the J gene TRBJ1-2, with TRBD1 matching over 9 bases. The junction had 5 bases not matched to a gene; V was cut back by 8 bases and J by 4 bases. This CDR3 spans 13 amino acids. In germline, CDR1 is MNHNS, CDR2 SASEGT. CDR3 region: CASDLTGGYGYTF. The DNA for the CDR3 is TGTGCCAGCGATCTGACAGGGGGCTATGGCTACACCTTC.

This clonotype was found a few times. The chain joins TRBV6-5 to TRBJ1-1; tentative D call: TRBD1 (5 bases). The germline V gene has CDR1 MNHEY and CDR2 SVGAGI. Trimming stripped 0 bases from V and 6 bases from J, with 17 bases between. The CDR3 consists of 16 residues. CDR3 coding DNA: TGTGCCAGCAGTTACTCGAGGGGCGAGGAGGGTGCTGAAGCTTTCTTT. It yields the protein CASSYSRGEEGAEAFF.

The rearrangement uses TRBV5-4 and TRBJ2-6, with TRBD1 matching 10 bases. The CDR3 totals 17 residues. The V gene's germline CDR1 is SGHNT and CDR2 YYREEE (reference sequence). Trimming cost V 1 base and J 2 bases; bases outside gene matches: 3. CDR3 coding DNA: TGTGCCAGCAGCTTGCCGACAGGGGGCCCTGGGGCCAACGTCCTGACTTTC. Translating it yields CASSLPTGGPGANVLTF.

Comments on this clonotype: An end of the junction differs from the germline gene, which may be a read error. The gene calls are TRBV19 and TRBJ2-1; the D gene is possibly TRBD1 (5 bases). Per germline, CDR1 LNHDA and CDR2 SQIVND (reference sequence). This CDR3 spans 14 amino acids. CDR3 in amino acids: CTSSVISTVNEQFF. CDR3 nucleotides: TGTACCAGTAGTGTTATCTCGACAGTTAACGAGCAGTTCTTC. The variable domain in full, completed from reference TRBV19 and TRBJ2-1, reads DGGITQSPKYLFRKEGQNVTLSCEQNLNHDAMYWYRQDPGQGLRLIYYSQIVNDFQKGDIAEGYSVSREKKESFPLTVTSAQKNPTAFYLCTSSVISTVNEQFFGPGTRLTVL.

This clonotype came up many times. The chain carries TRBV5-1 and TRBJ2-7; TRBD2 aligns across 9 bases. With V trimmed by 4 bases and J by 1 base, 12 bases remained unmatched. Germline CDR1 SGHRS, CDR2 YFSETQ. The CDR3 runs 17 residues. The CDR3 reads CASSHSPSGMGSYEQYF. The DNA of the CDR3 is TGCGCCAGCAGCCACTCCCCTAGCGGGATGGGGTCCTACGAGCAGTACTTC.

The V gene is TRBV27, the J gene TRBJ2-1, with TRBD2 matching 10 bases. The J call is in doubt because the DNA end fits TRBJ2-7 better. The length of the CDR3 is 15 residues. From germline, CDR1 is MNHEY and CDR2 SMNVEV (reference sequence). The CDR3 region has the DNA TGTGCCAGCAGTGCCCCGGGACTAGCGCTACATGAGCAGTACTTC. Its protein is CASSAPGLALHEQYF.

The V gene is TRBV4-1, the J gene TRBJ1-4, with D perhaps TRBD1 (5 bases). V lost 1 base, J lost 8 bases, and 5 bases lay in between. The germline CDR1 and CDR2 sequences are MGHRA and YSYEKL. The CDR3 spans 12 residues. CDR3 protein: CASSQGGEKLFF. In DNA form, the CDR3 reads TGCGCCAGCAGCCAAGGGGGGGAAAAACTGTTTTTT.

Regarding this clonotype: A junction end diverges from the germline sequence, so it may reflect a read error. The chain is built from TRBV6-2 or TRBV6-3 and TRBJ2-5; 9 bases are shared with TRBD2. In germline, CDR1 is MNHEY, CDR2 SVGEGT. The CDR3 is 19 residues long. Written as DNA, the CDR3 is TGTGCCAGCAGTCACTCGAAGGGACTAGCAACCTTCTTAGAAGAGACCCAGTACTTC. Protein sequence: CASSHSKGLATFLEETQYF.

This clonotype was found many times. The chain uses TRBV6-5 and TRBJ2-3; 7 bases are shared with TRBD2. With 2 bases clipped from V and 4 bases from J, the junction kept 9 bases outside the gene matches. Per germline, CDR1 MNHEY and CDR2 SVGAGI. The CDR3 loop spans 16 amino acids. The CDR3 DNA reads as TGTGCCAGCAGTTACGGGGGACTACCGACTGCAGATACGCAGTATTTT. Translating it yields CASSYGGLPTADTQYF.

This chain connects TRBV7-8 to TRBJ2-5; the D gene is possibly TRBD2 (7 bases). Germline V CDR1 and CDR2: SGHVS, FQNEAQ. V gave up 9 bases and J gave up 1 base, with 18 bases separating them. This CDR3 is 15 amino acids long. Written as DNA, the CDR3 is TGTGCCAGGGAGGGGGTTTCGGGGGGCCAAGAGACCCAGTACTTC. Translated: CAREGVSGGQETQYF. The variable domain in full, with the rest retrieved from reference TRBV7-8 and TRBJ2-5, is GAGVSQSPRYKVAKRGQDVALRCDPISGHVSLFWYQQALGQGPEFLTYFQNEAQLDKSGLPSDRFFAERPEGSVSTLKIQRTQQEDSAVYLCAREGVSGGQETQYFGPGTRLLVL.

This clonotype showed up many times. The CDR3 loop is CASSEGPPSTDTQYF. The DNA for the CDR3 is TGCGCCAGCAGTGAGGGGCCCCCAAGCACAGATACGCAGTATTTT. The chain employs TRBV10-2 and TRBJ2-3; D is uncertain. Trimming left V 2 bases short and J 0 bases short, with 9 bases between. CDR1 is WSHSY, CDR2 SAAADI, per germline. This CDR3 has 15 amino acids.

On this clonotype itself: A much larger clonotype is one base distant, so this may be a read error. The rearrangement joins TRBV5-6 to TRBJ2-1; 14 nucleotides match TRBD2. Trimming at V came to 2 bases and at J to 9 bases, leaving 10 bases not matched to a gene. The CDR3 extends over 17 amino acids. Germline CDR1 and CDR2: SGHDT and YYEEEE. CDR3 sequence: CASSFRTSGGWDSEQFF. CDR3 DNA sequence: TGTGCCAGCAGCTTCCGGACTAGCGGGGGGTGGGACAGTGAGCAGTTCTTC.

This clonotype was detected many times. The chain is built from TRBV28 and TRBJ2-6; TRBD2 matches 11 bases. This CDR3 has 15 amino acids. Germline trimming cut 4 bases from V and 11 bases from J; bases unmatched to any gene: 7. Germline V CDR1 and CDR2: MDHEN, SYDVKM. CDR3 DNA: TGTGCCAGCAGTTCGGCTAGCGGGGGGCTTTACGTCCTGACTTTC. This gives the protein CASSSASGGLYVLTF.

The chain uses TRBV9 and TRBJ2-2; D is uncertain. Germline V lookup: CDR1 SGDLS, CDR2 YYNGEE. V dropped 3 bases and J dropped 1 base, with 22 bases sitting between them. The length of the CDR3 is 19 residues. CDR3 residues: CASSEIPWAGTMNTGELFF. The CDR3 nucleotides are TGTGCCAGCAGCGAAATCCCCTGGGCAGGTACCATGAACACCGGGGAGCTGTTTTTT.

This clonotype was seen repeatedly, ten times or more. In nucleotides, the CDR3 is TGCGCCAGCAGCGGGCTGACAACCGGGGAGCTGTTTTTT. Amino acids: CASSGLTTGELFF. V gene TRBV5-1 combines with J gene TRBJ2-2, with D unclear. Trimming shortened V by 4 bases and J by 5 bases, and 9 bases separated the two germline ends. The germline V gene encodes CDR1 SGHRS and CDR2 YFSETQ. This CDR3 comprises 13 residues.

The table lists this clonotype with many counts. The chain joins TRBV3-1 to TRBJ1-2; D is undetermined. Trimming took off 2 bases at V and 14 bases at J, with 12 bases between the two ends. Germline V lookup: CDR1 LGHDT, CDR2 YNNKEL (reference sequence). The CDR3 totals 11 residues. The DNA for the CDR3 is TGTGCCAGCAGCCAATTAATGTCTTTAACCTTC. It encodes CASSQLMSLTF.

In this sample, this clonotype turned up many times. The chain joins TRBV29-1 to TRBJ1-1, with D possibly being TRBD1 (5 bases). The CDR3 runs to 12 residues. Germline V CDR1 and CDR2: SQVTM, ANQGSEA. V was pared by 4 bases and J by 4 bases, with 10 bases between. CDR3 DNA: TGCAGCGTTGTCCAGGGCCGCACTGAAGCTTTCTTT. Its translation: CSVVQGRTEAFF. Combining the CDR3 with reference TRBV29-1 and TRBJ1-1 gives the whole variable domain SAVISQKPSRDICQRGTSLTIQCQVDSQVTMMFWYRQQPGQSLTLIATANQGSEATYESGFVIDKFPISRPNLTFSTLTVSNMSPEDSSIYLCSVVQGRTEAFFGQGTRLTVV.

This clonotype was detected ten times or more. V gene TRBV20-1 combines with J gene TRBJ2-3; 7 nucleotides align to TRBD2. Trimming at V came to 6 bases and at J to 0 bases, leaving 18 bases not matched to a gene. CDR3 length: 18 residues. From germline, CDR1 is DFQATT and CDR2 SNEGSKA (reference sequence). CDR3 in DNA: TGCAGTGCCCCCAAACGAAGCGGGGAGGATGCTAGCACAGATACGCAGTATTTT. It specifies CSAPKRSGEDASTDTQYF.